The 18 T cell receptor beta chains reported below all come from one sample, sequenced in a study of post-analysis software for immune sequencing data. General study points: Relative to controls, patients had several TRBV segments at higher frequency, with TRBV5-6, TRBV5-1 and TRBV20-1 among these.

Carried by the TCR beta cDNA libraries were unique molecular identifiers. Each CDR3 protein gets one entry after TCRdb re-called the PCR reads with MiXCR. The repertoire holds 400,000 to 500,000 distinct CDR3 sequences, with approximately 42% as singletons. Their antigen targets remain unknown. Material: blood. These receptors all stem from a girl under 10 years old with multiple sclerosis.

This clonotype was counted only a few times. This chain joins TRBV7-9 and TRBJ1-2, with 9 bases matching TRBD1. V shed 10 bases, J shed 5 bases, and the junction held 8 bases outside the gene matches. CDR3 length: 13 amino acids. The germline V gene has CDR1 SEHNR and CDR2 FQNEAQ (reference sequence). The CDR3 DNA follows: TGTGCCACACAACCGGGACAGGGTTATGGCTACACCTTC. It codes for CATQPGQGYGYTF.

The V gene is TRBV20-1, the J gene TRBJ2-1, with 11 bases that match TRBD2. This CDR3 comprises 17 residues. The junction had 13 bases not matched to a gene; V was cut back by 2 bases and J by 7 bases. The germline gives CDR1 DFQATT, CDR2 SNEGSKA (reference sequence). CDR3 sequence reads: CSARRPSLAGGRNEQFF. CDR3 sequence (DNA): TGCAGTGCTAGACGCCCATCCCTAGCGGGAGGTAGGAATGAGCAGTTCTTC.

This clonotype was seen only a few times. The CDR3 coding sequence is TGTGCCACCAGCAGCACAGGGGGGACTGAAGCTTTCTTT. Its protein product is CATSSTGGTEAFF. This chain uses TRBV15 with TRBJ1-1; 8 bases align to TRBD1. The germline V gene has CDR1 LNHNV and CDR2 YYDKDF (reference sequence). V trimming: 3 bases; J trimming: 5 bases; junction bases outside the gene matches: 2. The CDR3 loop spans 13 amino acids.

The chain recombines TRBV10-3 with TRBJ2-1; no firm D call. This CDR3 spans 18 amino acids. The germline V and J ends were trimmed by 0 bases and 0 bases, with 15 bases remaining between them. The V gene's germline CDR1 is ENHRY and CDR2 SYGVKD. CDR3 bases: TGTGCCATCAGTGAGTCAGAGTACTGGATAAGCTCCTACAATGAGCAGTTCTTC. As protein: CAISESEYWISSYNEQFF.

This clonotype has more than one count but fewer than ten. This chain uses TRBV28 with TRBJ2-6, with D perhaps matching TRBD1 or TRBD2 (5 bases each). V lost 4 bases to trimming and J lost 1 base, with 17 bases between them. Germline loops: CDR1 MDHEN, CDR2 SYDVKM. The CDR3 extends over 18 amino acids. DNA of the CDR3: TGTGCCAGCAGTTCGTTGGGGGAGTGGAGATCTGGGGCCAACGTCCTGACTTTC. Amino acid sequence: CASSSLGEWRSGANVLTF.

The CDR3 nucleotides are TGCAGCGTTGAAGATGTAGCGGCCTTGGGCAATGAGCAGTTCTTC. Amino acid sequence: CSVEDVAALGNEQFF. J is TRBJ2-1 and V is TRBV29-1; perhaps TRBD2 as D (6 bases). Germline values: CDR1 SQVTM, CDR2 ANQGSEA. V shed 0 bases and J shed 6 bases, with 15 bases lying between them. The CDR3 length is 15 residues.

The chain links TRBV5-1 to TRBJ2-7; D is ambiguous. The ends were cut back, 7 bases at V and 4 bases at J, with 15 bases in the middle. CDR1 is SGHRS, CDR2 YFSETQ, per germline. CDR3 length: 13 residues. For the CDR3, the DNA is TGCGCCAGCGCCTTTTATATGGGGTACGAGCAGTACTTC. It codes for CASAFYMGYEQYF. The variable domain in full, with the rest retrieved from reference TRBV5-1 and TRBJ2-7, is KAGVTQTPRYLIKTRGQQVTLSCSPISGHRSVSWYQQTPGQGLQFLFEYFSETQRNKGNFPGRFSGRQFSNSRSEMNVSTLELGDSALYLCASAFYMGYEQYFGPGTRLTVT.

V and J are TRBV29-1 and TRBJ2-1, with 10 bases lining up with TRBD1. V shed 8 bases and J 7 bases; nucleotides not matched to a gene: 11. The germline gives CDR1 SQVTM, CDR2 ANQGSEA. The CDR3 is 14 amino acids. The CDR3 region has the DNA TGCAGCATCGGGTTCTGGGACAGGGGAAATGAGCAGTTCTTC. This sequence encodes CSIGFWDRGNEQFF.

Turning to this clonotype: Relative to the germline gene, one junction end is altered; a read error may explain this. V and J are TRBV7-9 and TRBJ1-1; 11 nucleotides agree with TRBD1. The CDR3 is made up of 17 amino acids. Germline V gene sequence: CDR1 SEHNR, CDR2 FQNEAQ (reference sequence). CDR3 sequence (DNA): TGTGCCAGCAGCCCGGGACAGGGGGACCTCCGGGACACTGGAGCTTTCTTT. As protein: CASSPGQGDLRDTGAFF.

The chain recombines TRBV7-2 with TRBJ2-1; 8 bases fit TRBD2. CDR1 and CDR2 (germline): SGHTA, FQGNSA. Trimming took 3 bases from V and 8 from J; bases not matched to a gene: 21. There are 19 residues in the CDR3. The CDR3 reads CASSLGAGQSSLAGDEQFF. CDR3 nucleotides: TGTGCCAGCAGCTTGGGCGCCGGGCAAAGCAGTCTAGCGGGCGATGAGCAGTTCTTC.

The chain uses TRBV5-1 and TRBJ2-3; the D is unclear. The CDR3 has 13 residues. V lost 0 bases, J lost 8 bases, and 10 bases lay in between. Germline V gene sequence: CDR1 SGHRS, CDR2 YFSETQ. CDR3: CASSLENSGTQYF. DNA of the CDR3: TGCGCCAGCAGCTTGGAAAACAGTGGTACGCAGTATTTT.

The genes are TRBV5-1 and TRBJ2-3, with TRBD2 matching over 9 bases. V was pared by 0 bases and J by 6 bases, with 11 bases of the junction left unmatched. In germline, CDR1 is SGHRS, CDR2 YFSETQ. There are 17 residues in the CDR3. The CDR3 reads CASSLGLAGASTDTQYF. The CDR3 bases are TGCGCCAGCAGCTTGGGTTTAGCGGGAGCTTCCACGGATACGCAGTATTTT. Drawing the rest from reference TRBV5-1 and TRBJ2-3, the complete variable domain is KAGVTQTPRYLIKTRGQQVTLSCSPISGHRSVSWYQQTPGQGLQFLFEYFSETQRNKGNFPGRFSGRQFSNSRSEMNVSTLELGDSALYLCASSLGLAGASTDTQYFGPGTRLTVL.

The chain uses TRBV14 and TRBJ2-7; 9 positions agree with TRBD1. Germline V CDR1 and CDR2: SGHDN, FVKESK. The CDR3 sequence is 18 residues long. V dropped 3 bases and J dropped 0; count of bases not matched to a gene: 12. CDR3 in amino acids: CASSQRDRAFYHSYEQYF. The CDR3 nucleotides are TGTGCCAGCAGCCAGAGGGACAGGGCCTTCTACCACTCCTACGAGCAGTACTTC.

The rearrangement links TRBV5-1 to TRBJ1-1, with D unclear. Trimming stripped 1 base from V and 4 bases from J, with 14 bases between. The CDR3 runs to 15 residues. Per the germline V gene, CDR1 is SGHRS and CDR2 is YFSETQ. CDR3 loop: CASSLSPLLATEAFF. Here the CDR3 DNA reads TGCGCCAGCAGCTTGTCCCCTCTCTTGGCCACTGAAGCTTTCTTT.

The CDR3 region is CASSLLRSVWGPNEQFF. DNA for the CDR3: TGTGCCAGCAGCTTACTTCGGTCAGTGTGGGGCCCCAATGAGCAGTTCTTC. The chain combines TRBV7-6 with TRBJ2-1, with a possible D match to TRBD1 (5 bases). V lost 2 bases and J 6 bases, leaving 20 bases between the germline ends. The CDR3 extends over 17 amino acids. CDR1 is SGHVS and CDR2 is FNYEAQ in the germline V gene.

This clonotype was observed a handful of times. The chain couples TRBV4-3 to TRBJ1-2, with 7 bases that match TRBD1. Germline V lookup: CDR1 LGHNA, CDR2 YSLEER. The CDR3 loop spans 16 amino acids. V shed 2 bases, J shed 5 bases, and the junction held 11 bases outside the gene matches. CDR3 sequence: CASSQPRGQASYGYTF. The CDR3 DNA follows: TGCGCCAGCAGCCAACCTAGAGGACAGGCGAGTTATGGCTACACCTTC.

The chain uses TRBV20-1 and TRBJ1-2; possibly TRBD1 for D (6 bases). The CDR3 consists of 15 residues. V was cut by 0 bases and J by 3 bases, with 14 bases left in between. In germline, CDR1 is DFQATT, CDR2 SNEGSKA (reference sequence). CDR3 nucleotides: TGCAGTGCTAGAGAGGCTTACAGGGTTCACTATGGCTACACCTTC. It translates to CSAREAYRVHYGYTF.

This clonotype came up once. The chain is built from TRBV3-1 and TRBJ2-7; D call uncertain. CDR3 length: 12 residues. The V gene's germline CDR1 is LGHDT and CDR2 YNNKEL (reference sequence). V gave up 1 base and J gave up 3 bases, with 4 bases separating them. CDR3 nucleotides: TGTGCCAGCAGCCAAGGAGTCTACGAGCAGTACTTC. Translating it yields CASSQGVYEQYF.